The T cell receptor beta chain described here comes from a study of blood T cells in healthy people across ages. Researchers report isolating at least 7 million PBMCs per sample. Extractions gave at least 5.5 micrograms of total RNA per sample. This CDR3 spans 19 amino acids. In germline, CDR1 is KGHDR, CDR2 SFDVKD. With a J-beta primer mix and a sample-barcoded 5' primer, a second PCR ran about 7 to 11 cycles. In TCRdb, the 5' RACE reads were re-called with MiXCR into one record per CDR3 protein. The repertoire holds 650,000 to 1,000,000 distinct CDR3 sequences, with roughly 35% as singletons. Of note for this clonotype: A read error may account for a junction end that differs from germline.

The V gene is TRBV24-1, the J gene TRBJ2-3, with a weak D call TRBD2 (6 bases). The TCR sequence derives from a young man in good health. The source material was blood. For the CDR3, the DNA is TGTGCCACCAGTGCCGGGACTTCCCAGCTAAGTTCTAGCACAGATGCGCAGTATTTT. Translating it yields CATSAGTSQLSSSTDAQYF.